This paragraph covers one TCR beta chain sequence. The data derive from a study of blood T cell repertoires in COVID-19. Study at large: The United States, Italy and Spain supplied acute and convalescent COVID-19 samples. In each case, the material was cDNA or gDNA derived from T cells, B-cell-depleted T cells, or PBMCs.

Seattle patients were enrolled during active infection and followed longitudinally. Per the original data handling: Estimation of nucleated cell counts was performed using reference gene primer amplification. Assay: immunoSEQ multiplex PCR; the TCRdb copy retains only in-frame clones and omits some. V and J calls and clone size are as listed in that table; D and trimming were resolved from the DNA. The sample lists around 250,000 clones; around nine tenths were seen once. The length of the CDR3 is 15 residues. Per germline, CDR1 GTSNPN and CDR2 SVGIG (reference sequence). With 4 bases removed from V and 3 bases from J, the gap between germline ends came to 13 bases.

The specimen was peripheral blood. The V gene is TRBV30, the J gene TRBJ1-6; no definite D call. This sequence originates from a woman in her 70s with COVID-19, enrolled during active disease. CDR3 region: CAWTFGENYNSPLHF. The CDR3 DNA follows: TGTGCCTGGACGTTCGGAGAGAACTATAATTCACCCCTCCACTTT. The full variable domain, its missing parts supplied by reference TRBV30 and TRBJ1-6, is SQTIHQWPATLVQPVGSPLSLECTVEGTSNPNLYWYRQAAGRGLQLLFYSVGIGQISSEVPQNLSASRPQDRQFILSSKKLLLSDSGFYLCAWTFGENYNSPLHFGNGTRLTVT.